This note documents a single T cell receptor (beta chain) sequence. V dropped 7 bases and J dropped 5 bases, with 17 bases sitting between them. The CDR3 is 14 amino acids. Germline V lookup: CDR1 MDHEN, CDR2 SYDVKM. This specimen comes from a study of shared clonotypes between healthy human individuals. The data were produced by immunoSEQ multiplex PCR, yet TCRdb's version contains in-frame clones alone and is incomplete. Of about 2.1 million clones listed, 80% to 95% were seen once; the top ten hold under 2%. CD45RO-negative, CCR7-selected cells formed the naive CD8 fraction, which excluded terminally differentiated effector memory CD45RA+ cells.

The clonotype originates from a man aged 18 to 30 in good health. Some clones in this sample may be carry-over from other donors' samples. V gene TRBV28 combines with J gene TRBJ1-1, with D hard to call. The sample consisted of naive CD8+ T cells from PBMCs. CDR3 sequence reads: CASTLAPRGTEAFF. CDR3 in DNA: TGTGCCAGCACATTAGCACCCCGAGGAACTGAAGCTTTCTTT.